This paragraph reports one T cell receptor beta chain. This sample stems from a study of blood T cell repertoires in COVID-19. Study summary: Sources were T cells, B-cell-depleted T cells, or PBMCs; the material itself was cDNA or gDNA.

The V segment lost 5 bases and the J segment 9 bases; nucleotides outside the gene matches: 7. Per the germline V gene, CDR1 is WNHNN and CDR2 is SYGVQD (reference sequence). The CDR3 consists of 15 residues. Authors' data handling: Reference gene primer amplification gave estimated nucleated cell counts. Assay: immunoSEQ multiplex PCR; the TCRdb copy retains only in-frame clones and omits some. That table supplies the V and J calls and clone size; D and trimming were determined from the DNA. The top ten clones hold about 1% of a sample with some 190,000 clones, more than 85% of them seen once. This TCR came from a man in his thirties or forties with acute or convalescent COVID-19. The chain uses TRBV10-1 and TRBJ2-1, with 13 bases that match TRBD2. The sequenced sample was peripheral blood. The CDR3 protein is CASSPGLAGVVEQFF. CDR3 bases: TGCGCCAGCAGTCCAGGACTAGCGGGGGTGGTTGAGCAGTTCTTC.